The clone carrying this T cell receptor (beta chain) appeared many times. As yet, its antigen is unknown. The source of the sample is a study of CD8 T cells in ankylosing spondylitis. Whole-study findings and limits: Researchers report that disease-linked clones proved CD8+ and relatively rare in peripheral blood. Earlier literature documents some of the motif variants in reactive arthritis synovial fluid and blood. From matched ankylosing spondylitis synovial fluid, disease-linked clones were reportedly recovered at significantly enriched levels. Made up of eight highly homologous variants, a TCR beta motif appeared characteristic of ankylosing spondylitis blood.

Via MiXCR, TCRdb re-called the 5' RACE reads, giving one row per CDR3 protein. In the table there are roughly 120,000 distinct CDR3 sequences, 7% of which are singletons. From germline, CDR1 is MGHRA and CDR2 YSYEKL. CDR3 length: 19 residues. Germline trimming cut 2 bases from V and 4 bases from J; bases unmatched to any gene: 12. Sequencing input: blood, either unsorted or a sorted T cell fraction (not recorded which). The chain combines TRBV4-1 with TRBJ2-7; 15 bases agree with TRBD2. The sequence came from a male donor with ankylosing spondylitis or in good health (not recorded which). CDR3 amino acids: CASSQNAGLAGGREYEQYF. For the CDR3, the DNA is TGCGCCAGCAGCCAAAACGCTGGACTAGCGGGAGGGCGAGAGTACGAGCAGTACTTC.